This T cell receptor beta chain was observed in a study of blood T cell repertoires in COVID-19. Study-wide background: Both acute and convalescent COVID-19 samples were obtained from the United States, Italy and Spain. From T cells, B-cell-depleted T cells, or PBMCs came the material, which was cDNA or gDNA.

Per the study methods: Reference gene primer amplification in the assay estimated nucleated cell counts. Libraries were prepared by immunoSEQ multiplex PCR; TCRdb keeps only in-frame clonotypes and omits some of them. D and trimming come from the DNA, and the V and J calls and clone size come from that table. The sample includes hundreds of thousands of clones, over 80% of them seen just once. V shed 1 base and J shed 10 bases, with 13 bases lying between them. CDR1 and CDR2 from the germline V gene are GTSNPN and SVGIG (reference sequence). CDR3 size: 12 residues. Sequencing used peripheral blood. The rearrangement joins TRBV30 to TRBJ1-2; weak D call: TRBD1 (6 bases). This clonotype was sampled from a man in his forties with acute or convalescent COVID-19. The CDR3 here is CAWSGGGLLYTF. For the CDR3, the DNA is TGTGCCTGGAGTGGGGGGGGCTTACTCTACACCTTC.